This is a list of T cell receptor beta chains from one sample in a study of cytomegalovirus exposure and HLA in healthy donors. Data came from immunoSEQ multiplex PCR; TCRdb stores just in-frame clones and leaves some out. The table has roughly 120,000 clones, roughly 63% seen once; the top ten hold roughly 5.9%. The specimen was PBMCs. Source of these receptors: a woman in her 70s in good health and CMV-seropositive. Both conserved end residues are part of each CDR3. A D gene is named only where the DNA matches it firmly. Rows give clone size only sometimes, using once, few, many, or a class for an expanded clone.

D	V	J	size	DNA	CDR3
.	TRBV5-4	TRBJ2-5	.	TGTGCCAGCAGCTTTAAGGGACTCCAAGAGACCCAGTACTTC	CASSFKGLQETQYF
TRBD2	TRBV10-3	TRBJ2-7	.	TGTGCCATCGGAGCGGGGGGCTCCTACGAGCAGTACTTC	CAIGAGGSYEQYF
.	TRBV2	TRBJ1-2	.	TGTGCCAGCAGTGATCAGGACACATATGGCTACACCTTC	CASSDQDTYGYTF
TRBD1	TRBV9	TRBJ2-3	.	TGTGCCAGCAGCGTGGACAGGGGGATCACAGATACGCAGTATTTT	CASSVDRGITDTQYF
.	TRBV11-2	TRBJ1-1	.	TGTGCCAGCAGCAATCAGGGGTACACTGAAGCTTTCTTT	CASSNQGYTEAFF
TRBD1	TRBV11-2	TRBJ2-7	few	TGTGCCAGCAGCTTAGGTGAACAGGGGGCCTCCTACGAGCAGTACTTC	CASSLGEQGASYEQYF
TRBD2	TRBV7-2	TRBJ2-1	few	TGTGCCAGCAGCGTGACTAGCGGGGGGGGCAGCTACAATGAGCAGTTCTTC	CASSVTSGGGSYNEQFF
TRBD1	TRBV10-2	TRBJ2-7	.	TGCGCCAGCAGTTCAGGGGGTTACGAGCAGTACTTC	CASSSGGYEQYF
.	TRBV19	TRBJ1-1	.	TGTGCCAGTAGGCCAAGGGGGAACACTGAAGCTTTCTTT	CASRPRGNTEAFF
.	TRBV30	TRBJ1-1	.	TGTGCCTGGAGTTCGGCGGTCGGAGCTTTCTTT	CAWSSAVGAFF
TRBD2	TRBV5-1	TRBJ2-1	.	TGCGCCAGCAGCTTGGTGGGACTAGACTACAATGAGCAGTTCTTC	CASSLVGLDYNEQFF
TRBD2	TRBV4-2	TRBJ2-7	few	TGTGCCAGCAGCCCAGGAGCACTAGCGGGGAGTTACGAGCAGTACTTC	CASSPGALAGSYEQYF
TRBD1	TRBV5-4	TRBJ1-3	.	TGTGCCAGCAGCTTGGACTCCGGGACAGGGAACACCATATATTTT	CASSLDSGTGNTIYF
TRBD2	TRBV27	TRBJ2-7	once	TGTGCCAGCAGTCGTACGATGGCGATTAGCGGGGCCCACCTCTACGAGCAGTACTTC	CASSRTMAISGAHLYEQYF
.	TRBV30	TRBJ2-7	.	TGTGCCTGGAGTGGAGAAACCTACGAGCAGTACTTC	CAWSGETYEQYF
.	TRBV13	TRBJ1-1	.	TGTGCCAGCAGCCGCGACAGGCCGAACACTGAAGCTTTCTTT	CASSRDRPNTEAFF
.	TRBV9	TRBJ2-7	few	TGTGCCAGCAGCGTAAACCTGGACAGCTACGAGCAGTACTTC	CASSVNLDSYEQYF
TRBD2	TRBV5-1	TRBJ2-3	few	TGCGCCAGCAGCAACGGGGGGGGTTCCGATACGCAGTATTTT	CASSNGGGSDTQYF
.	TRBV7-2	TRBJ2-5	.	TGTGCCAGCAGCTCCAACTTCCGGGGGGCCGCGGAGACCCAGTACTTC	CASSSNFRGAAETQYF
.	TRBV10-3	TRBJ2-2	.	TGTGCCATCAGGCGGGACAGCAACACCGGGGAGCTGTTTTTT	CAIRRDSNTGELFF
.	TRBV30	TRBJ2-1	few	TGTGCCTGGAGTTGGGGACAAATCTACAATGAGCAGTTCTTC	CAWSWGQIYNEQFF
.	TRBV2	TRBJ1-2	.	TGTGCCAGCAGTGATAACAGCTCTGGCTACACCTTC	CASSDNSSGYTF
TRBD1	TRBV7-2	TRBJ1-1	.	TGTGCCAGCAGCCCAGGGGGGATGAGGAACACTGAAGCTTTCTTT	CASSPGGMRNTEAFF
.	TRBV10-3	TRBJ1-2	.	TGTGCCATCAGTGAGTCGAAGGTACAGCTTTATGGCTACACCTTC	CAISESKVQLYGYTF